The rows below give T cell receptor beta chains drawn from one sample of a study of shared clonotypes between healthy human individuals. Clones were read by immunoSEQ multiplex PCR, and TCRdb kept only the in-frame ones, dropping some. This repertoire shows 500,000 to 550,000 clones, about 96% found once; its top ten account for about 0.067%. What was sequenced was naive CD4+ T cells sorted from blood. Receptors were obtained from a woman aged 25 to 39 in good health. Both conserved end residues are part of each CDR3. The order of the fields is D gene, clone size, J gene, V gene, CDR3 protein, CDR3 DNA. A D gene is named only where the DNA matches it firmly. Part of the rows lack a size; the others show once, few, many or a class for expanded clones.

d_call: NA
clone_size: NA
j_call: TRBJ2-7
v_call: TRBV21-1
cdr3_aa: CASRGDTSGFSSYEQYF
cdr3_nt: TGTGCCAGCAGAGGGGACACTAGCGGGTTTAGCTCCTACGAGCAGTACTTC

d_call: TRBD2
clone_size: NA
j_call: TRBJ2-7
v_call: TRBV28
cdr3_aa: CASGGGRDFTYEQYF
cdr3_nt: TGTGCCAGCGGGGGGGGTAGGGACTTCACCTACGAGCAGTACTTC

d_call: TRBD2
clone_size: NA
j_call: TRBJ2-1
v_call: TRBV7-9
cdr3_aa: CASSSFGRGLEFHNEQFF
cdr3_nt: TGTGCCAGCAGCTCATTCGGTCGAGGACTAGAGTTCCACAATGAGCAGTTCTTC

d_call: TRBD2
clone_size: NA
j_call: TRBJ2-1
v_call: TRBV29-1
cdr3_aa: CSVEDRPAGVHIEQFF
cdr3_nt: TGCAGCGTTGAAGATCGGCCTGCGGGAGTTCATATTGAGCAGTTCTTC

d_call: TRBD2
clone_size: NA
j_call: TRBJ2-7
v_call: TRBV6-5
cdr3_aa: CASSYSGGRAYEQYF
cdr3_nt: TGTGCCAGCAGTTACTCAGGCGGGAGGGCCTACGAGCAGTACTTC

d_call: NA
clone_size: NA
j_call: TRBJ1-1
v_call: TRBV15
cdr3_aa: CATSSDYVREAFF
cdr3_nt: TGTGCCACCAGCAGTGATTACGTGAGAGAAGCTTTCTTT

d_call: NA
clone_size: NA
j_call: TRBJ2-1
v_call: TRBV28
cdr3_aa: CASSFLEGGYNEQFF
cdr3_nt: TGTGCCAGCAGTTTTTTGGAGGGGGGATACAATGAGCAGTTCTTC

d_call: NA
clone_size: once
j_call: TRBJ1-4
v_call: TRBV28
cdr3_aa: CASSQRGFREKLFF
cdr3_nt: TGTGCCAGCAGTCAAAGGGGATTTCGGGAAAAACTGTTTTTT

d_call: NA
clone_size: few
j_call: TRBJ1-2
v_call: TRBV7-9
cdr3_aa: CASSFGGAYYGYTF
cdr3_nt: TGTGCCAGCAGCTTCGGTGGGGCGTACTATGGCTACACCTTC

d_call: TRBD1
clone_size: NA
j_call: TRBJ2-1
v_call: TRBV14
cdr3_aa: CASSRTGGSYNEQFF
cdr3_nt: TGTGCCAGCAGCCGGACAGGGGGCTCCTACAATGAGCAGTTCTTC

d_call: TRBD2
clone_size: NA
j_call: TRBJ2-7
v_call: TRBV10-3
cdr3_aa: CAISDSKTSGYEQYF
cdr3_nt: TGTGCCATCAGTGATTCTAAAACTAGCGGCTACGAGCAGTACTTC

d_call: NA
clone_size: NA
j_call: TRBJ1-1
v_call: TRBV28
cdr3_aa: CASSLSGGRTEAFF
cdr3_nt: TGTGCCAGCAGTTTATCCGGGGGGCGAACTGAAGCTTTCTTT

d_call: NA
clone_size: NA
j_call: TRBJ1-5
v_call: TRBV29-1
cdr3_aa: CSALDQSNQPQHF
cdr3_nt: TGCAGCGCCTTGGACCAGAGCAACCAGCCCCAGCATTTT

d_call: NA
clone_size: NA
j_call: TRBJ2-2
v_call: TRBV27
cdr3_aa: CASRLLVRGGELFF
cdr3_nt: TGTGCCAGCAGACTACTGGTTCGGGGCGGGGAGCTGTTTTTT

d_call: TRBD1
clone_size: NA
j_call: TRBJ2-7
v_call: TRBV5-1
cdr3_aa: CASSPDREATYEQYF
cdr3_nt: TGCGCCAGCAGCCCCGACAGGGAAGCAACCTACGAGCAGTACTTC

d_call: NA
clone_size: NA
j_call: TRBJ2-2
v_call: TRBV30
cdr3_aa: CAWSGGELFF
cdr3_nt: TGTGCCTGGAGTGGAGGGGAGCTGTTTTTT

d_call: TRBD1
clone_size: NA
j_call: TRBJ1-5
v_call: TRBV19
cdr3_aa: CASSSDRAGPQPQHF
cdr3_nt: TGTGCCAGTAGTAGCGACAGGGCTGGCCCTCAGCCCCAGCATTTT

d_call: NA
clone_size: NA
j_call: TRBJ2-5
v_call: TRBV30
cdr3_aa: CAWTPGPVRTQYF
cdr3_nt: TGTGCCTGGACCCCAGGCCCGGTTCGGACCCAGTACTTC

d_call: NA
clone_size: NA
j_call: TRBJ2-5
v_call: TRBV21-1
cdr3_aa: CASSKAGVQEGETQYF
cdr3_nt: TGTGCCAGCAGCAAAGCGGGGGTCCAGGAGGGAGAGACCCAGTACTTC

d_call: TRBD2
clone_size: NA
j_call: TRBJ2-3
v_call: TRBV7-9
cdr3_aa: CASSPPRLASTDTQYF
cdr3_nt: TGTGCCAGCAGCCCGCCTAGACTAGCTAGCACAGATACGCAGTATTTT

d_call: TRBD1
clone_size: once
j_call: TRBJ1-2
v_call: TRBV18
cdr3_aa: CASSPGQSNYGYTF
cdr3_nt: TGTGCCAGCTCACCGGGACAGAGCAACTATGGCTACACCTTC

d_call: NA
clone_size: NA
j_call: TRBJ2-3
v_call: TRBV5-1
cdr3_aa: CASSLEGGRRDTQYF
cdr3_nt: TGCGCCAGCAGCTTGGAGGGAGGACGGCGGGATACGCAGTATTTT

d_call: TRBD1
clone_size: NA
j_call: TRBJ2-7
v_call: TRBV2
cdr3_aa: CASSHRDRVSEQYF
cdr3_nt: TGTGCCAGCAGTCATCGGGACAGGGTCTCTGAGCAGTACTTC

d_call: NA
clone_size: NA
j_call: TRBJ2-1
v_call: TRBV21-1
cdr3_aa: CASSARRSSYNEQFF
cdr3_nt: TGTGCCAGCAGCGCTAGAAGGAGCTCCTACAATGAGCAGTTCTTC